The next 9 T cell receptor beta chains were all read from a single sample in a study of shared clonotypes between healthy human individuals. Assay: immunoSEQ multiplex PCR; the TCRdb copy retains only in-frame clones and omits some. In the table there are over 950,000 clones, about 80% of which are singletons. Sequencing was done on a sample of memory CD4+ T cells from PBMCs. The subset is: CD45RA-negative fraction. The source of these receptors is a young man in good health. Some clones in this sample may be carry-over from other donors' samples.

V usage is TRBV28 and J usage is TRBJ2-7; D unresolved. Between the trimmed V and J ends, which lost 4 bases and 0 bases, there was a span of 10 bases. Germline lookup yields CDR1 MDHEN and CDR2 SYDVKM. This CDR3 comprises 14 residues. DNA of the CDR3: TGTGCCAGCAGTTCCAGATTTTTCTCCTACGAGCAGTACTTC. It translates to CASSSRFFSYEQYF.

The CDR3 DNA reads as TGTGCCAGCAGCTTAGTCCGCTCGGATACGCAGTATTTT. Residues: CASSLVRSDTQYF. V and J are TRBV7-8 and TRBJ2-3; D ambiguous. Germline lookup yields CDR1 SGHVS and CDR2 FQNEAQ. Trimming took off 1 base at V and 6 bases at J, with 8 bases between the two ends. There are 13 residues in the CDR3.

CDR3 protein: CASSEVLGVQETQYF. The CDR3 DNA sequence: TGTGCCAGCAGTGAAGTCTTAGGAGTCCAAGAGACCCAGTACTTC. This sequence joins TRBV6-1 and TRBJ2-5; D remains unclear. This CDR3 is 15 amino acids long. Trimming removed 1 base from V and 1 base from J, with 10 bases in between. Germline V gene lookup returns CDR1 MNHNS and CDR2 SASEGT.

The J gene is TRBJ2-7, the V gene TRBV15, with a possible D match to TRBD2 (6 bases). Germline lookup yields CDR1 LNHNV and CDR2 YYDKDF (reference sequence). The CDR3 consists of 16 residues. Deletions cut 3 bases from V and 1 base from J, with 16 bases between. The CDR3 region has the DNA TGTGCCACCAGCAGTCTAAAGTCTAGCGCATCCTACGAGCAGTACTTC. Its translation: CATSSLKSSASYEQYF.

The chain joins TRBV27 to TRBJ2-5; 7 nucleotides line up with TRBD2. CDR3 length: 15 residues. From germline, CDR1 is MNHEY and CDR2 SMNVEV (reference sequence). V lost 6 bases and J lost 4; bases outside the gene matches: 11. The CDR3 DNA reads TGTGCCAGCAGCAGATGGAGGGCTAGCGGAGAGACCCAGTACTTC. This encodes CASSRWRASGETQYF.

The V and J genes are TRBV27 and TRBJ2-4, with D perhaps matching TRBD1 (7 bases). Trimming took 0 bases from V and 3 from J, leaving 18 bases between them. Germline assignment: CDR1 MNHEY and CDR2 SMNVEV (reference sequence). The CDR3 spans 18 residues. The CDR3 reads CASSLSTGGGYVKNIQYF. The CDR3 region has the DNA TGTGCCAGCAGTTTATCAACAGGAGGGGGCTATGTCAAAAACATTCAGTACTTC.

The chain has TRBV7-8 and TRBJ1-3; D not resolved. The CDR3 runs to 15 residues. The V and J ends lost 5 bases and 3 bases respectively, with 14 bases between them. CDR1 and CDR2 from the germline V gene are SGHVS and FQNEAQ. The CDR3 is CASSPLGGDGNTIYF. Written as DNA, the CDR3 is TGTGCCAGCAGCCCCCTCGGAGGCGATGGAAACACCATATATTTT.

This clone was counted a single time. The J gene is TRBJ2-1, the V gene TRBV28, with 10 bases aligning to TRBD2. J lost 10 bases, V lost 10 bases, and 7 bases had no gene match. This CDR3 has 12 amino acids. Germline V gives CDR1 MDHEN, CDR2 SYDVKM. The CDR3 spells CATTSGNLEQFF. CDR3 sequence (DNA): TGTGCCACTACTAGCGGGAATTTGGAGCAGTTCTTC.

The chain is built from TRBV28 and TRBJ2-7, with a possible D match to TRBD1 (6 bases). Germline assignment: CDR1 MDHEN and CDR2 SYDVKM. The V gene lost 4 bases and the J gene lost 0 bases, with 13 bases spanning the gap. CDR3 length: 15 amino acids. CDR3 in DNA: TGTGCCAGCAGTTCATCGGGACAAATCTCCTACGAGCAGTACTTC. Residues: CASSSSGQISYEQYF.